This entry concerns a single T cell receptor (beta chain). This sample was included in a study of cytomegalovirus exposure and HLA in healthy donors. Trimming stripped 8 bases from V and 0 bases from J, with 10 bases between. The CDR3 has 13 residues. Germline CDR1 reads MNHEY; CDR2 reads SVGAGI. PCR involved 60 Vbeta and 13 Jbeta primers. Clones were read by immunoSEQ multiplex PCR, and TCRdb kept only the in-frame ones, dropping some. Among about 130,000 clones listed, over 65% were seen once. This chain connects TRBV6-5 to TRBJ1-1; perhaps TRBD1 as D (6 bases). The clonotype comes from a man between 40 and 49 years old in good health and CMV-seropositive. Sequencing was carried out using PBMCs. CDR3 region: CASAGALNTEAFF. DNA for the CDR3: TGTGCCAGCGCAGGGGCCTTGAACACTGAAGCTTTCTTT.